These 4 T cell receptor beta chains were sequenced from one sample in a study of a mutant IDH1 vaccine in newly diagnosed glioma. The assay was immunoSEQ multiplex PCR, and TCRdb's table has in-frame clones only and misses some. The table records some 70,000 clones, 79% of them present only once. Time point reported: baseline, week 1 (first vaccination visit). Sample treatment: pre-vaccination baseline after standard-of-care therapy. Specimen: PBMCs, collected from a glioma patient treated with radiotherapy, temozolomide or both. The receptors originated from a man aged 50 to 60 with glioma.

CDR3 in amino acids: CASSLPGNNSPLHF. CDR3 nucleotide sequence: TGCGCCAGCAGCTTGCCAGGGAATAATTCACCCCTCCACTTT. This chain links TRBV5-1 with TRBJ1-6, with D perhaps matching TRBD1 (5 bases). This CDR3 comprises 14 residues. V gave up 1 base and J gave up 5 bases, with 7 bases separating them. Germline V gene sequence: CDR1 SGHRS, CDR2 YFSETQ.

This chain links TRBV25-1 with TRBJ2-7; D assignment may be TRBD1 or TRBD2 (6 bases each). CDR1 and CDR2 from the germline V gene are MGHDK and SYGVNS. CDR3 length: 13 residues. V was pared by 4 bases and J by 4 bases, with 11 bases between. The CDR3 region is CASSGGTSYEQYF. The CDR3 nucleotides read TGTGCCAGCAGTGGCGGGACATCTTACGAGCAGTACTTC.

The chain has TRBV29-1 and TRBJ2-1, with D perhaps assigned TRBD1 or TRBD2 (5 bases each). This CDR3 is 12 amino acids long. Trimming took off 7 bases at V and 5 bases at J, with 12 bases between the two ends. Looked up from germline, CDR1 is SQVTM and CDR2 is ANQGSEA. The CDR3 nucleotides read TGCAGCGCTATCGGGGCTAACAATGAGCAGTTCTTC. This sequence encodes CSAIGANNEQFF.

The chain links TRBV30 to TRBJ2-2; no reliable D call. This CDR3 spans 14 amino acids. Trimming pared 7 bases from V and 7 bases from J, leaving 19 bases between. CDR1 is GTSNPN and CDR2 is SVGIG in the germline V gene (reference sequence). The CDR3 sequence is CASLWWSAGGELFF. For the CDR3, the DNA is TGTGCCTCCTTGTGGTGGTCCGCCGGCGGGGAGCTGTTTTTT.